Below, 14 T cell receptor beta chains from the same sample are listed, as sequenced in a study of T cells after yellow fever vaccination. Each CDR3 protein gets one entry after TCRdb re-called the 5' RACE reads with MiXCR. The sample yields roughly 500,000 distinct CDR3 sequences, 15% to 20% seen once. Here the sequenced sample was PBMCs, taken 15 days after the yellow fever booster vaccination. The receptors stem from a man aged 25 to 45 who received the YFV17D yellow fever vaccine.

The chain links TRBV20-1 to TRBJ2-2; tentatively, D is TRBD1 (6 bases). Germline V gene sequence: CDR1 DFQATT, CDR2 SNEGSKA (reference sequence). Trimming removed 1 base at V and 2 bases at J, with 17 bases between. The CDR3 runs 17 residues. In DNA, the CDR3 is TGCAGTGCTAGAGCCGATGACAGGATACTTAACACCGGGGAGCTGTTTTTT. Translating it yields CSARADDRILNTGELFF.

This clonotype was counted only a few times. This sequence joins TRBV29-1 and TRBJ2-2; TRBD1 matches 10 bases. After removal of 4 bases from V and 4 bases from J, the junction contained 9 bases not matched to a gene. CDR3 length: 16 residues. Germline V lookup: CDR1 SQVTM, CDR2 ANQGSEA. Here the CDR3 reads CSVATGQGFGTGELFF. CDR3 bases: TGCAGCGTTGCGACGGGACAGGGGTTTGGCACCGGGGAGCTGTTTTTT.

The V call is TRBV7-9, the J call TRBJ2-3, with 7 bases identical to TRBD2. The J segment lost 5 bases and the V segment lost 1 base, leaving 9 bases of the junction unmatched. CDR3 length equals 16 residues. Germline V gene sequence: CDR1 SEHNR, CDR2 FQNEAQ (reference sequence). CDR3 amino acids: CASSLGPPGLEDTQYF. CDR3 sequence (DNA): TGTGCCAGCAGCTTAGGGCCCCCCGGACTAGAAGATACGCAGTATTTT.

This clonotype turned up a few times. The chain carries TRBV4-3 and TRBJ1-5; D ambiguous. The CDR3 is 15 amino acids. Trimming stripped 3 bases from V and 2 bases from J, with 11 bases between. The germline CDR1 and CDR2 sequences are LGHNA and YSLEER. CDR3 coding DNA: TGCGCCAGCAGCCAGGAGTGGGGAGGCAATCAGCCCCAGCATTTT. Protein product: CASSQEWGGNQPQHF.

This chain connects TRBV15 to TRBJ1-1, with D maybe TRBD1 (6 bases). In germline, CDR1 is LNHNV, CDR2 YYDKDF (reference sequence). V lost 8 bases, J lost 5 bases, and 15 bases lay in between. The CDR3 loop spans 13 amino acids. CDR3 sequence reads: CATLERGETEAFF. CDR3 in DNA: TGTGCCACCCTGGAGAGGGGGGAGACTGAAGCTTTCTTT.

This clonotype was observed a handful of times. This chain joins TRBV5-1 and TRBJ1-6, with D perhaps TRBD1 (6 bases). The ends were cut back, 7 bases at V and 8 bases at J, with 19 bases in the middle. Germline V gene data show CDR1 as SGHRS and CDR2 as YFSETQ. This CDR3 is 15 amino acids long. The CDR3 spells CASQDGGTMDSPLHF. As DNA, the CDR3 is TGCGCCAGCCAAGACGGGGGGACAATGGATTCACCCCTCCACTTT.

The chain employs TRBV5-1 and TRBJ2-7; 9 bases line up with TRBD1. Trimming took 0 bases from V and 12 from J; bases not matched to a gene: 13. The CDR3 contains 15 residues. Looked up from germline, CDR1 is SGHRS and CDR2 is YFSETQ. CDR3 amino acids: CASSLGGGQGDPRYF. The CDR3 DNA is TGCGCCAGCAGCTTGGGGGGGGGACAGGGTGATCCGCGGTACTTC.

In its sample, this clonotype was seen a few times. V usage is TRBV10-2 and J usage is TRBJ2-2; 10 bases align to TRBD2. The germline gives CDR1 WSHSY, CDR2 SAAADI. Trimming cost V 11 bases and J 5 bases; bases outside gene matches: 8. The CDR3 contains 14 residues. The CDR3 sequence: CAGTGTSATGELFF. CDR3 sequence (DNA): TGCGCCGGGACGGGGACTAGCGCGACCGGGGAGCTGTTTTTT.

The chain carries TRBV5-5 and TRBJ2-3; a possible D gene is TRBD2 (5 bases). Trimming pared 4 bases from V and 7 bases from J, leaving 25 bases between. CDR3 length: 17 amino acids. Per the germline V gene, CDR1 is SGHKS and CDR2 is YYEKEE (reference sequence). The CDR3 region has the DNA TGTGCCAGCAGCGGACTCAGAGTATTTGCGGCCAGGCATACGCAGTATTTT. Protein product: CASSGLRVFAARHTQYF.

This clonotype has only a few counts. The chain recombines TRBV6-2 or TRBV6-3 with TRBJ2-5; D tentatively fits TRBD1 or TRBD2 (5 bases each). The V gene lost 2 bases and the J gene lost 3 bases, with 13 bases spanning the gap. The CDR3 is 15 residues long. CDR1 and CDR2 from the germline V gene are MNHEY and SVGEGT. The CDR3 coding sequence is TGTGCCAGCAGTTACCCCTGGGACCGTGAAGAGACCCAGTACTTC. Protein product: CASSYPWDREETQYF.

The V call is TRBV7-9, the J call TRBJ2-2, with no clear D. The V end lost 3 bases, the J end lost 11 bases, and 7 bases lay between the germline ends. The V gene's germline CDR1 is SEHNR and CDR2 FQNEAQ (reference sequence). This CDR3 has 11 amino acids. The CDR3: CASSFTTELFF. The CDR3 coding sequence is TGTGCCAGCAGCTTTACGACCGAGCTGTTTTTT.

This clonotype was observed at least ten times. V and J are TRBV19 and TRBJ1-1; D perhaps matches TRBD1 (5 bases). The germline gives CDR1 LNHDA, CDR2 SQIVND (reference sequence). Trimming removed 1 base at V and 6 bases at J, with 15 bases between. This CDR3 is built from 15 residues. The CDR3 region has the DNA TGTGCCAGTAGTATAGGCCTCGGGGCCGGCCCTGAAGCTTTCTTT. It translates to CASSIGLGAGPEAFF.

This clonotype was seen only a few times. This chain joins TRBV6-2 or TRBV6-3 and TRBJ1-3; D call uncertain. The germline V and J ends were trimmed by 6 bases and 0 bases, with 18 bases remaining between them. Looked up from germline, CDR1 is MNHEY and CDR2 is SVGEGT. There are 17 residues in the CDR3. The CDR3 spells CASSYRHGLNSGNTIYF. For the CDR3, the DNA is TGTGCCAGCAGCTACCGCCATGGACTGAACTCTGGAAACACCATATATTTT.

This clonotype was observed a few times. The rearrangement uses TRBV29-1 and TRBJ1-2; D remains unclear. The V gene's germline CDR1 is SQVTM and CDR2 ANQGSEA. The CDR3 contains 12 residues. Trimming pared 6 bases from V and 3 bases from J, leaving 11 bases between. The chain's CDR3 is CSVFDVHYGYTF. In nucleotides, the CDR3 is TGCAGCGTCTTCGACGTGCACTATGGCTACACCTTC.